The 2 T cell receptor beta chains in this list originate from one sample, sequenced in a study of blood T cell repertoires in COVID-19. The data were produced by immunoSEQ multiplex PCR, yet TCRdb's version contains in-frame clones alone and is incomplete. The table shows some 380,000 clones, with 80% to 90% occurring only once. Sequencing was carried out using PBMCs or T cells enriched from blood (not recorded which). The source of these receptors is a man younger than 40 who had recovered from COVID-19.

The chain has TRBV7-9 and TRBJ2-7; no clear D. Trimming cost V 2 bases and J 3 bases, with 8 bases left between them. There are 13 residues in the CDR3. Germline values: CDR1 SEHNR, CDR2 FQNEAQ (reference sequence). In DNA form, the CDR3 reads TGTGCCAGCAGCTTAAGTGGCAGCTACGAGCAGTACTTC. Its protein product is CASSLSGSYEQYF.

The rearrangement uses TRBV19 and TRBJ2-5, with 8 bases matching TRBD1. With V trimmed by 2 bases and J by 7 bases, 6 bases remained unmatched. The CDR3 sequence is 14 residues long. Germline CDR1 reads LNHDA; CDR2 reads SQIVND (reference sequence). The CDR3 loop is CASSIPGQGGTQYF. The DNA of the CDR3 is TGTGCCAGTAGTATACCCGGACAGGGAGGGACCCAGTACTTC.